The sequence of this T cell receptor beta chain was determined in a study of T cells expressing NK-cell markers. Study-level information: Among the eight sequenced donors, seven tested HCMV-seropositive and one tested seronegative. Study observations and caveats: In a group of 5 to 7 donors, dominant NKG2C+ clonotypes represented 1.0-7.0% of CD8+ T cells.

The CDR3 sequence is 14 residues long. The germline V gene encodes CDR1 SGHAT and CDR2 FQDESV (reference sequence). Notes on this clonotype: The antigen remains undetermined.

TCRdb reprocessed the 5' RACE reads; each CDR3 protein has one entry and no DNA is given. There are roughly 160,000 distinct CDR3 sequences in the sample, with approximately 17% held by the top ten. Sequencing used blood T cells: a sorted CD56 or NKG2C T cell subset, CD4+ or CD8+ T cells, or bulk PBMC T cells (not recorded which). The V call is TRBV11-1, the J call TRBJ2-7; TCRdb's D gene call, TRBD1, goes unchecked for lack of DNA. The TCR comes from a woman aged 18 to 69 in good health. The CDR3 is CASSSEHPGDEQYF. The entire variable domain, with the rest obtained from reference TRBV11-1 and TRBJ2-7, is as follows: EAEVAQSPRYKITEKSQAVAFWCDPISGHATLYWYRQILGQGPELLVQFQDESVVDDSQLPKDRFSAERLKGVDSTLKIQPAELGDSAMYLCASSSEHPGDEQYFGPGTRLTVT.